This T cell receptor beta chain was profiled in a study of cytomegalovirus exposure and HLA in healthy donors. Study-level background: The study placed around 80% of its approximately 400 genotyped donors in the Caucasian-associated ancestry cluster.

Findings of the study overall: Researchers reported that a few CMV-associated chains were confirmed in vitro as CMV antigen-specific. Cytomegalovirus status, reportedly, was diagnosed with high specificity and sensitivity by the classifier.

Points on this clone: Its antigen is unidentified.

The CDR3 has 14 amino acids. J was trimmed by 4 bases and V by 6 bases; bases with no gene match: 5. Germline CDR1 and CDR2: PRHDT and FYEKMQ (reference sequence). Use of 60 Vbeta and 13 Jbeta primers characterized the PCR. Data came from immunoSEQ multiplex PCR; TCRdb stores just in-frame clones and leaves some out. The profile shows 150,000 to 160,000 clones, roughly 82% of them singletons. The TCR sequence derives from a woman aged 45 to 65 in good health and CMV-seropositive. The chain is built from TRBV13 and TRBJ2-7; TRBD1 matches at 11 bases. Sequencing was performed on PBMCs. CDR3 bases: TGTGCCAGCAGGTCTCGGGACAGGGGGTACGAGCAGTACTTC. It translates to CASRSRDRGYEQYF.